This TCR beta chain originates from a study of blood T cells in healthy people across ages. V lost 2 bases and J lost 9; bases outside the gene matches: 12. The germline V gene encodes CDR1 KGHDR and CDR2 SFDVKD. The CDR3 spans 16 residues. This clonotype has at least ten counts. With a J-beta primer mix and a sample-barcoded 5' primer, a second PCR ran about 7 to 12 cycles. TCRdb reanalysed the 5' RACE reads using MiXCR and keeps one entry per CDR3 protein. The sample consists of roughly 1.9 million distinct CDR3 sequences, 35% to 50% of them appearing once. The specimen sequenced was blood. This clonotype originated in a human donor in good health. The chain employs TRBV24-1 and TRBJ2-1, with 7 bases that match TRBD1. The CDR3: CATSDSRTGGGSEQFF. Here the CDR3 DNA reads TGTGCCACCAGTGATTCCCGGACAGGTGGGGGATCTGAGCAGTTCTTC.